One sample yielded the 3 T cell receptor beta chains listed below, sequenced in a study of CD8 T cells in Susac syndrome. It was with random hexamers that 0.5 to 1 ug RNA was reverse transcribed. TCRdb re-derived calls from the immunoSEQ multiplex PCR reads in MiXCR, one entry per CDR3 protein. The data contain 150,000 to 180,000 distinct CDR3 sequences, about 95% of them seen just once; the ten biggest clones take up roughly 0.15%. Sequences were obtained from CD8+ T cells from PBMCs. These receptors all stem from a human donor with multiple sclerosis.

The chain is built from TRBV7-9 and TRBJ1-1, with D hard to call. The CDR3 has 11 amino acids. The V and J ends lost 3 bases and 10 bases respectively, with 9 bases between them. The V gene's germline CDR1 is SEHNR and CDR2 FQNEAQ (reference sequence). This chain's CDR3 is CASSFPDGAFF. In DNA form, the CDR3 reads TGTGCCAGCAGCTTCCCTGATGGAGCTTTCTTT.

The J gene is TRBJ2-1, the V gene TRBV4-1; D is uncertain. The V end was cut by 1 base, the J end by 1 base, with 8 bases between. The CDR3 runs to 15 residues. Per the germline V gene, CDR1 is MGHRA and CDR2 is YSYEKL. CDR3 coding DNA: TGCGCCAGCAGCCAAGGTCTGGTTTCCTACAATGAGCAGTTCTTC. This sequence encodes CASSQGLVSYNEQFF.

This chain connects TRBV7-9 to TRBJ1-5; tentatively, D is TRBD1 (6 bases). The V gene's germline CDR1 is SEHNR and CDR2 FQNEAQ (reference sequence). The CDR3 consists of 14 residues. V lost 4 bases, J lost 5 bases, and 12 bases lay in between. The CDR3 DNA is TGTGCCAGCAGCTCCGGACAGCAATATCAGCCCCAGCATTTT. It is translated as CASSSGQQYQPQHF.